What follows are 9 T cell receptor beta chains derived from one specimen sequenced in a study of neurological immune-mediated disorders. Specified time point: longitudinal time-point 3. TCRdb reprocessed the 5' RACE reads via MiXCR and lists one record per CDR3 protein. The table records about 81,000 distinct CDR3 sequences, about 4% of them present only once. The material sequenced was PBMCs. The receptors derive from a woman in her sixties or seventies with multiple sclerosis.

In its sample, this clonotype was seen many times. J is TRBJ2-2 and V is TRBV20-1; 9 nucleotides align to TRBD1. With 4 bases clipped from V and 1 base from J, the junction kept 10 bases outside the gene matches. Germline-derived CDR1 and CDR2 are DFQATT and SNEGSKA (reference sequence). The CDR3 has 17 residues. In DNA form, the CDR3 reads TGCAGTGCTACATTAGACAGGGGGGGCGTGAACACCGGGGAGCTGTTTTTT. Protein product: CSATLDRGGVNTGELFF.

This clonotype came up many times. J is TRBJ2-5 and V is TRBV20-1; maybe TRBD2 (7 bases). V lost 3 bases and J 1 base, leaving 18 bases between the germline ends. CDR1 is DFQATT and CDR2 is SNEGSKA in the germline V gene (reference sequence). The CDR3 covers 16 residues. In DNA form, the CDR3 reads TGCAGTGCTAGTTCCCTCTGGCGGGGGCCCCAAGAGACCCAGTACTTC. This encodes CSASSLWRGPQETQYF.

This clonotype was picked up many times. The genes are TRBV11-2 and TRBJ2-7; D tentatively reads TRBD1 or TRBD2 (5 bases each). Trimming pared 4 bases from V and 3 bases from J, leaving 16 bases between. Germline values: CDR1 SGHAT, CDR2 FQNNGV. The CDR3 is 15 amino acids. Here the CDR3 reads CASSSAGTPFYEQYF. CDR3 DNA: TGTGCCAGCAGCTCGGCCGGGACGCCTTTCTACGAGCAGTACTTC.

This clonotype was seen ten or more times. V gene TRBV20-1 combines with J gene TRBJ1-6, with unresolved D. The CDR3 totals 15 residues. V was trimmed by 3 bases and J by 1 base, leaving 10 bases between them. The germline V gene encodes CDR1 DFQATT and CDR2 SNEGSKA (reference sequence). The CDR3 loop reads CSARAGESYNSPLHF. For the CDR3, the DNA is TGCAGTGCTAGGGCTGGGGAGTCCTATAATTCACCCCTCCACTTT.

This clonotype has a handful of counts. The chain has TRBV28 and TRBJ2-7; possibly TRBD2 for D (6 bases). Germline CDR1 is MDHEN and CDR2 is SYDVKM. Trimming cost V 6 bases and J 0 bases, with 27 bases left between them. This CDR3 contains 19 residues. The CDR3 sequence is CASRYRDLRGAMSSYEQYF. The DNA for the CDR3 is TGTGCCAGCAGATACCGGGACTTGAGGGGAGCCATGAGCTCCTACGAGCAGTACTTC.

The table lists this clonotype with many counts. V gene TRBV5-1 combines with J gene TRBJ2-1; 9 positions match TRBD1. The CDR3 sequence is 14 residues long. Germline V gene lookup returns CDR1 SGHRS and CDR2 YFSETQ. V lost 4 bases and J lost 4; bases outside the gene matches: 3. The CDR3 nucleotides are TGCGCCAGCAGCCAGGACAGGGGATACAATGAGCAGTTCTTC. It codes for CASSQDRGYNEQFF.

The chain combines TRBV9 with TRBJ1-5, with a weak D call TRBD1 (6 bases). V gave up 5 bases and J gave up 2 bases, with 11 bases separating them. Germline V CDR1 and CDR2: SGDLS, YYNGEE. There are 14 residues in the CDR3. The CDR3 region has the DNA TGTGCCAGCAGTTACCGGACAGGCAATCAGCCCCAGCATTTT. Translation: CASSYRTGNQPQHF.

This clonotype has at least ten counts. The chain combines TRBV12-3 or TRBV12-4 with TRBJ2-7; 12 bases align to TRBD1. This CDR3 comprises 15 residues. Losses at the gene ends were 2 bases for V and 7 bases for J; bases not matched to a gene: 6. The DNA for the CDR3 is TGTGCCAGCAGTTTATGGGGACAGGGGGCGGGGGAGCAGTACTTC. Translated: CASSLWGQGAGEQYF.

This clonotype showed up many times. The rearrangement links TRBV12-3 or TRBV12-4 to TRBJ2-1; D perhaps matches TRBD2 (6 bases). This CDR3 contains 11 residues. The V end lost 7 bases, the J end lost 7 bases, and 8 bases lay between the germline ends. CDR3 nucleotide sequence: TGTGCCAGCAACCGGGGGAATGAGCAGTTCTTC. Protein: CASNRGNEQFF.